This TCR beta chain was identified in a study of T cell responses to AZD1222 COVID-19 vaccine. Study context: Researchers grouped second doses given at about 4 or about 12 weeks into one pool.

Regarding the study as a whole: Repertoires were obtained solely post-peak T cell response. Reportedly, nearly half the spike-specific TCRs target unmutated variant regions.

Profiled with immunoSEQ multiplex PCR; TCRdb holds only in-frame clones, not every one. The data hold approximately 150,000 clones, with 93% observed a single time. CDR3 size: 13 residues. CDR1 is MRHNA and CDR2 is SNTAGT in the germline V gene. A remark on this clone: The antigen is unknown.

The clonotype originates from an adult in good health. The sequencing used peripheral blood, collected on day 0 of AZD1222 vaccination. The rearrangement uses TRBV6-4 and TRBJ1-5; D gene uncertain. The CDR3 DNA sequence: TGTGCAATCCAAAGCTATAGCAATCAGCCCCAGCATTTT. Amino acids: CAIQSYSNQPQHF.